One sample yielded the 30 T cell receptor beta chains listed below, sequenced in a study of post-analysis software for immune sequencing data. Antigen specificity for these receptors is unknown. Findings and limits, study-wide: Four to six TRBV segments, including TRBV5-6, TRBV5-1 and TRBV20-1, were more frequent in patients than controls.

Unique molecular identifiers were built into the TCR beta cDNA libraries. In TCRdb, the PCR reads were re-called with MiXCR into one record per CDR3 protein. Here the sample spans about half a million distinct CDR3 sequences, 34% being singletons. The sequenced sample consisted of blood. Receptors were obtained from a girl aged 2 to 17 with multiple sclerosis.

The chain recombines TRBV12-3 or TRBV12-4 with TRBJ2-3; 9 nucleotides agree with TRBD2. The CDR3 extends over 17 amino acids. Trimming removed 7 bases from V and 0 bases from J; junction bases left unmatched: 11. CDR3 sequence (DNA): TGTGCCAGCACCCTTAGACTAGCGGAGAGTAGCACAGATACGCAGTATTTT. It specifies CASTLRLAESSTDTQYF.

The rearrangement joins TRBV6-6 to TRBJ1-5; D gene unclear. Trimming took 0 bases from V and 8 from J, leaving 14 bases between them. From germline, CDR1 is MNHNY and CDR2 SVGAGI (reference sequence). The CDR3 runs 15 residues. CDR3 in DNA: TGTGCCAGCAGTTACTCGACGTCGGCTGATGAGCCCCAGCATTTT. The encoded protein is CASSYSTSADEPQHF.

The rearrangement links TRBV18 to TRBJ2-3, with D unclear. Germline V gives CDR1 KGHSH, CDR2 LQKENI. The germline V and J ends were trimmed by 3 bases and 3 bases, with 13 bases remaining between them. The CDR3 covers 15 residues. CDR3 loop: CASSPFRAETDTQYF. DNA of the CDR3: TGTGCCAGCTCACCGTTCCGGGCCGAGACAGATACGCAGTATTTT.

The chain uses TRBV18 and TRBJ2-7; D is ambiguous. V was cut by 2 bases and J by 0 bases, with 5 bases left in between. This CDR3 has 13 amino acids. Germline V gene lookup returns CDR1 KGHSH and CDR2 LQKENI. The CDR3: CASSPFASYEQYF. The DNA of the CDR3 is TGTGCCAGCTCACCATTCGCCTCCTACGAGCAGTACTTC. Complete variable domain (other parts from reference TRBV18 and TRBJ2-7): NAGVMQNPRHLVRRRGQEARLRCSPMKGHSHVYWYRQLPEEGLKFMVYLQKENIIDESGMPKERFSAEFPKEGPSILRIQQVVRGDSAAYFCASSPFASYEQYFGPGTRLTVT.

J is TRBJ2-5 and V is TRBV11-2; D is unclear. Germline lookup yields CDR1 SGHAT and CDR2 FQNNGV. Trimming removed 1 base at V and 5 bases at J, with 14 bases between. The CDR3 spans 15 residues. The CDR3 region is CASSLGISALETQYF. DNA of the CDR3: TGTGCCAGCAGCTTAGGAATCTCGGCCTTGGAGACCCAGTACTTC.

This clonotype was counted a few times. The chain joins TRBV12-5 to TRBJ2-1; TRBD1 matches 9 bases. This CDR3 is 17 amino acids long. Losses at the gene ends were 0 bases for V and 7 bases for J; bases not matched to a gene: 10. CDR1 LGHNT and CDR2 FRNRAP come from the germline V gene. CDR3 bases: TGTGCTAGTGGTTTGGTACGGGGGACAGGGAACGTAAATGAGCAGTTCTTC. This translates into CASGLVRGTGNVNEQFF.

J is TRBJ1-2 and V is TRBV28, with D unresolved. The CDR3 has 13 residues. V was trimmed by 5 bases and J by 4 bases, leaving 11 bases between them. Germline V gene lookup returns CDR1 MDHEN and CDR2 SYDVKM. Here the CDR3 reads CASSTVGVYGYTF. CDR3 in DNA: TGTGCCAGCAGTACCGTGGGAGTCTATGGCTACACCTTC.

The CDR3, as DNA: TGCGCCAGCAGCTTGGCCCCGTGGTTTAACGGGAACGGGCAAGAGACCCAGTACTTC. This sequence encodes CASSLAPWFNGNGQETQYF. This chain connects TRBV5-1 to TRBJ2-5; a weak D match, TRBD2 (5 bases). Germline V lookup: CDR1 SGHRS, CDR2 YFSETQ. Trimming removed 0 bases from V and 2 bases from J, with 23 bases in between. The CDR3 loop spans 19 amino acids.

The chain employs TRBV24-1 and TRBJ2-3; D not certain. Germline-derived CDR1 and CDR2 are KGHDR and SFDVKD. The CDR3 sequence is 13 residues long. Trimming took off 5 bases at V and 6 bases at J, with 11 bases between the two ends. DNA of the CDR3: TGTGCCACCAGTGTTAAAAATGGGGATACGCAGTATTTT. Its translation: CATSVKNGDTQYF.

V gene TRBV25-1 combines with J gene TRBJ1-2; TRBD1 is a possible D gene (6 bases). The CDR3 is made up of 14 amino acids. V dropped 2 bases and J dropped 8 bases, with 15 bases sitting between them. Germline-derived CDR1 and CDR2 are MGHDK and SYGVNS. CDR3 DNA: TGTGCCAGCAGTGAAGCCACAGGGAAGGGCGGCTACACCTTC. It encodes CASSEATGKGGYTF.

The V and J genes are TRBV10-3 and TRBJ2-5; D is perhaps TRBD1 (6 bases). This CDR3 has 14 residues. The germline V gene encodes CDR1 ENHRY and CDR2 SYGVKD. The V gene lost 6 bases and the J gene lost 3 bases, with 14 bases spanning the gap. CDR3 DNA: TGTGCCATCAGGGGGACACTGGAGGAAGAGACCCAGTACTTC. It encodes CAIRGTLEEETQYF.

This clonotype was picked up a small number of times. The chain uses TRBV12-3 or TRBV12-4 and TRBJ2-5, with D hard to call. The V and J ends lost 5 bases and 5 bases respectively, with 12 bases between them. There are 13 residues in the CDR3. CDR3 coding DNA: TGTGCCAGCAGTCTAAGGGCGTCCGAGACCCAGTACTTC. It encodes CASSLRASETQYF.

J is TRBJ2-4 and V is TRBV6-6; perhaps TRBD1 as D (6 bases). The J call may be mistaken, given a closer DNA end match to TRBJ2-5. The CDR3 contains 14 residues. Germline CDR1 and CDR2: MNHNY and SVGAGI (reference sequence). The CDR3 region is CASRSRGISQTQYF. The CDR3, as DNA: TGTGCCAGCAGGTCGAGGGGGATCAGCCAGACCCAGTACTTC.

This clonotype showed up just once. The chain uses TRBV7-2 and TRBJ1-5, with D uncertain. Germline-derived CDR1 and CDR2 are SGHTA and FQGNSA. V lost 5 bases and J lost 4, with 15 bases in between. CDR3 length equals 15 residues. The CDR3 nucleotides read TGTGCCAGCAGCGAGGAGGACCTAGGGAATCAGCCCCAGCATTTT. This translates into CASSEEDLGNQPQHF.

The V gene is TRBV4-1, the J gene TRBJ2-7; possibly TRBD1 for D (5 bases). This CDR3 comprises 15 residues. V dropped 0 bases and J dropped 5 bases, with 14 bases sitting between them. In germline, CDR1 is MGHRA, CDR2 YSYEKL. CDR3 residues: CASSQDHGRAHEQYF. Here the CDR3 DNA reads TGCGCCAGCAGCCAAGATCACGGCAGGGCCCACGAGCAGTACTTC.

This clonotype was counted only a few times. The chain carries TRBV6-5 and TRBJ1-4; 8 nucleotides agree with TRBD1. CDR1 MNHEY and CDR2 SVGAGI come from the germline V gene. The V and J ends lost 6 bases and 6 bases, in that order; junction bases with no gene match: 9. CDR3 size: 15 residues. The CDR3 coding sequence is TGTGCCAGCAGCCACAAGACAGGGGACTATGAAAAACTGTTTTTT. This codes for CASSHKTGDYEKLFF.

The J gene is TRBJ2-5, the V gene TRBV28, with D perhaps matching TRBD2 (6 bases). The CDR3 contains 14 residues. The germline V and J ends were trimmed by 3 bases and 7 bases, with 15 bases remaining between them. Per the germline V gene, CDR1 is MDHEN and CDR2 is SYDVKM. Written as DNA, the CDR3 is TGTGCCAGCAGTTTGCGTCAGATCGGGGGGACCCAGTACTTC. This translates into CASSLRQIGGTQYF.

This clonotype was seen ten or more times. The chain couples TRBV29-1 to TRBJ2-3, with D possibly TRBD2 on 6 matching bases. Germline-derived CDR1 and CDR2 are SQVTM and ANQGSEA. V dropped 3 bases and J dropped 0 bases, with 10 bases sitting between them. The CDR3 length is 14 residues. Written as DNA, the CDR3 is TGCAGCGTTGACCCCGGAGGGAGCACAGATACGCAGTATTTT. Translation: CSVDPGGSTDTQYF.

This chain connects TRBV6-4 to TRBJ1-2; tentative D call: TRBD1 (6 bases). CDR3 length: 14 residues. Looked up from germline, CDR1 is MRHNA and CDR2 is SNTAGT. V shed 7 bases and J shed 3 bases, with 15 bases lying between them. The CDR3 is CASTITGNDYGYTF. The CDR3 DNA reads TGTGCCAGCACTATCACAGGGAACGACTATGGCTACACCTTC.

The V gene is TRBV5-1, the J gene TRBJ2-1, with a possible D match to TRBD2 (6 bases). Trimming took off 0 bases at V and 7 bases at J, with 11 bases between the two ends. CDR3 length: 14 amino acids. Germline loops: CDR1 SGHRS, CDR2 YFSETQ. The CDR3 DNA is TGCGCCAGCAGCTTGGGGGCGGGGTTGAATGAGCAGTTCTTC. Protein: CASSLGAGLNEQFF.

The chain has TRBV5-6 and TRBJ2-1; TRBD2 aligns across 9 bases. Germline-derived CDR1 and CDR2 are SGHDT and YYEEEE. V lost 3 bases, J lost 5 bases, and 24 bases stayed unmatched. This CDR3 contains 21 residues. CDR3 protein: CASSSDLPGIVQRGANNEQFF. In DNA form, the CDR3 reads TGTGCCAGCAGCTCGGATCTACCGGGGATCGTGCAGCGGGGGGCGAACAATGAGCAGTTCTTC.

This clonotype was seen a handful of times. The chain carries TRBV10-3 and TRBJ1-2; D gene unclear. The V gene lost 3 bases and the J gene lost 1 base, with 9 bases spanning the gap. Germline CDR1 reads ENHRY; CDR2 reads SYGVKD. The CDR3 is made up of 14 amino acids. The CDR3 DNA reads TGTGCCATCAGTGAAGGGCGGATTAACTATGGCTACACCTTC. Its translation is CAISEGRINYGYTF.

The V gene is TRBV4-2, the J gene TRBJ2-1, with 8 bases fitting TRBD2. The CDR3 spans 16 residues. CDR1 is LGHNA and CDR2 is YNFKEQ in the germline V gene. V trimming: 0 bases; J trimming: 6 bases; junction bases outside the gene matches: 7. This CDR3 reads CASSQDSGGTVNEQFF. CDR3 bases: TGTGCCAGCAGCCAAGACAGCGGGGGAACAGTCAATGAGCAGTTCTTC.

V is TRBV29-1 and J is TRBJ1-2; D gene ambiguous. The CDR3 has 15 amino acids. V lost 4 bases to trimming and J lost 5 bases, with 20 bases between them. Germline V gene sequence: CDR1 SQVTM, CDR2 ANQGSEA. DNA for the CDR3: TGCAGCGTTGTTCAAGACCGGGGTGATGGTTATGGCTACACCTTC. Protein: CSVVQDRGDGYGYTF.

The chain joins TRBV20-1 to TRBJ2-7; D may be TRBD1 or TRBD2 (5 bases each). V was pared by 0 bases and J by 3 bases, with 9 bases between. The germline V gene encodes CDR1 DFQATT and CDR2 SNEGSKA (reference sequence). The CDR3 covers 13 residues. The CDR3 spells CSARDAGGYEQYF. The DNA for the CDR3 is TGCAGTGCTAGAGATGCTGGGGGCTACGAGCAGTACTTC.

This clonotype showed up just a few times. CDR3 loop: CASSPTSGGTYNEQFF. DNA for the CDR3: TGTGCCAGCAGTCCTACTAGCGGGGGGACCTACAATGAGCAGTTCTTC. This chain connects TRBV11-1 to TRBJ2-1; 12 nucleotides line up with TRBD2. The CDR3 is 16 amino acids. Losses at the gene ends were 6 bases for V and 2 bases for J; bases not matched to a gene: 5. CDR1 and CDR2 from the germline V gene are SGHAT and FQDESV (reference sequence).

Comments on this clonotype: The junction departs from germline at one end; a sequencing error may be responsible. The genes are TRBV9 and TRBJ1-4; the D gene is possibly TRBD1 (5 bases). The CDR3 has 17 residues. Germline V lookup: CDR1 SGDLS, CDR2 YYNGEE. The CDR3 reads CASSVGLRETSNEKRFF. The CDR3 bases are TGTGCCAGCAGCGTAGGTCTCAGGGAGACATCTAATGAAAAACGGTTTTTT.

This clonotype was detected only a few times. The chain is built from TRBV20-1 and TRBJ2-4, with D uncertain. Per germline, CDR1 DFQATT and CDR2 SNEGSKA (reference sequence). Trimming removed 3 bases at V and 0 bases at J, with 12 bases between. The CDR3 extends over 15 amino acids. Written as DNA, the CDR3 is TGCAGTGCTAGGCCCCTAGGTGTAGCCAAAAACATTCAGTACTTC. Protein: CSARPLGVAKNIQYF.

The rearrangement links TRBV10-3 to TRBJ2-6, with a weak D call TRBD2 (6 bases). The CDR3 sequence is 14 residues long. The germline CDR1 and CDR2 sequences are ENHRY and SYGVKD. The V end lost 0 bases, the J end lost 11 bases, and 11 bases lay between the germline ends. CDR3 in DNA: TGTGCCATCAGTGAGTCGACCCCGGGGGACGTCCTGACTTTC. Its translation is CAISESTPGDVLTF.

This clonotype was seen a few times. The chain recombines TRBV5-1 with TRBJ2-1, with D unresolved. This CDR3 spans 13 amino acids. Deletions cut 0 bases from V and 6 bases from J, with 7 bases between. The germline gives CDR1 SGHRS, CDR2 YFSETQ. CDR3 in amino acids: CASSLEMVNEQFF. The CDR3 DNA reads as TGCGCCAGCAGCTTGGAAATGGTCAATGAGCAGTTCTTC.